This T cell receptor beta chain stems from a study of blood T cell repertoires in COVID-19. The overall study: Samples taken during acute and convalescent COVID-19 were collected in the United States, Italy and Spain. The analysed material was cDNA or gDNA that came from T cells, B-cell-depleted T cells, or PBMCs.

The CDR3 runs 12 residues. Trimming stripped 6 bases from V and 8 bases from J, with 14 bases between. The V gene's germline CDR1 is SGHRS and CDR2 YFSETQ. Authors' analysis steps: Researchers report that nucleated cell counts were estimated from reference gene primer amplification. Profiling relied on immunoSEQ multiplex PCR, and the TCRdb table lists in-frame clones only, not all of them. V and J calls plus clone size are reproduced from that table; the DNA served to infer D and trimming. Among about 330,000 clones listed, roughly 90% were seen once. This chain connects TRBV5-1 to TRBJ1-2; no clear D. The specimen was peripheral blood. The receptor was isolated from a young man who had recovered from COVID-19. This CDR3 reads CASTSPGNGYTF. The CDR3 region has the DNA TGCGCCAGCACCAGCCCCGGGAACGGCTACACCTTC.